This T cell receptor beta chain was profiled in a study of blood T cell repertoires in COVID-19. Study-level information: Italy, Spain and the United States were the sources of the convalescent and acute COVID-19 samples.

As originally analysed: The assay estimated nucleated cells by amplifying reference gene primers. Repertoires were generated with immunoSEQ multiplex PCR, while TCRdb's copy carries only in-frame clones and drops some. For V, J and clone size, that table is used; D and trimming come from the DNA. The profile shows roughly 46,000 clones, 83% of them singletons. This TCR came from a man in his 60s with active COVID-19. Sequenced sample: peripheral blood.

The CDR3 loop is CASSRLAGGRGTQYF. The CDR3 nucleotides read TGCGCCAGCAGCCGCCTAGCGGGGGGTCGAGGTACGCAGTATTTT. The rearrangement links TRBV4-3 to TRBJ2-3, with 11 bases aligning to TRBD2. The CDR3 is 15 residues long. Germline V lookup: CDR1 LGHNA, CDR2 YSLEER. The trim removed 4 bases at V and 8 bases at J, leaving 8 bases unmatched.